One sample yielded the 20 T cell receptor beta chains listed below, sequenced in a study of OX40 agonist ivuxolimab in advanced cancers. Profiled with immunoSEQ multiplex PCR; TCRdb holds only in-frame clones, not every one. The table shows 7,500 to 10,000 clones, with less than 90% occurring only once. The sample consisted of CD4+ or CD8+ T cells sorted from blood, taken in a trial of the OX40 agonist ivuxolimab. All receptors derive from an adult with an advanced solid tumor such as melanoma, head and neck, liver or kidney cancer.

With respect to this clone: The junction differs from germline at one of its ends, possibly a read error. The rearrangement links TRBV5-3 to TRBJ1-1, with D perhaps matching TRBD1 (5 bases). TRBV5-3 is labeled an ORF, and its function is uncertain. The CDR3 runs to 14 residues. CDR3 residues: CASSLDGTNTEAFF. CDR3 nucleotides: TGTGCCAGCAGCTTGGATGGGACCAACACTGAAGCTTTCTTT.

CDR3 sequence (DNA): TGTGCCAGCAGCGTAGACCAGAGGGTGGAGCAGTACTTC. It encodes CASSVDQRVEQYF. This chain joins TRBV9 and TRBJ2-7; perhaps TRBD2 as D (5 bases). CDR3 length equals 13 residues. V shed 0 bases and J shed 7 bases, with 11 bases lying between them. CDR1 and CDR2 (germline): SGDLS, YYNGEE.

The chain joins TRBV6-5 to TRBJ1-1, with 8 nucleotides matching TRBD1. This CDR3 comprises 15 residues. Per germline, CDR1 MNHEY and CDR2 SVGAGI. After removal of 3 bases from V and 0 bases from J, the junction contained 3 bases not matched to a gene. CDR3 protein: CASSYWDRMNTEAFF. The DNA for the CDR3 is TGTGCCAGCAGTTATTGGGACAGGATGAACACTGAAGCTTTCTTT.

A single count supports this clone. The chain has TRBV6-5 and TRBJ2-3, with D tentatively TRBD1 (6 bases). CDR1 and CDR2 (germline): MNHEY, SVGAGI. This CDR3 has 14 amino acids. The V and J ends lost 2 bases and 2 bases respectively, with 8 bases between them. CDR3 region: CASSYAGATDTQYF. CDR3 DNA sequence: TGTGCCAGCAGTTACGCAGGGGCCACAGATACGCAGTATTTT.

The chain combines TRBV10-3 with TRBJ1-1, with 7 bases matching TRBD1. The CDR3 extends over 17 amino acids. V trimming: 6 bases; J trimming: 0 bases; junction bases outside the gene matches: 13. Germline lookup yields CDR1 ENHRY and CDR2 SYGVKD. The CDR3 is CAIRTQRRGGMNTEAFF. In DNA, the CDR3 is TGTGCCATCAGAACCCAACGCAGGGGGGGGATGAACACTGAAGCTTTCTTT.

V is TRBV27 and J is TRBJ2-1, with 7 bases that match TRBD2. V was pared by 4 bases and J by 5 bases, with 5 bases of the junction left unmatched. This CDR3 contains 14 residues. Germline CDR1 reads MNHEY; CDR2 reads SMNVEV (reference sequence). As DNA, the CDR3 is TGTGCCAGCAGTTCCGCGGGAGCCCACAATGAGCAGTTCTTC. Amino acid sequence: CASSSAGAHNEQFF.

The V call is TRBV21-1, the J call TRBJ1-3. TRBV21-1 is tagged as a pseudogene. The CDR3 spans 17 residues. CDR3 loop: CASSEYPATTPRSTIYF. The CDR3 DNA follows: TGTGCCAGCAGCGAATATCCAGCTACAACACCACGAAGCACCATATATTTT.

This sequence joins TRBV10-3 and TRBJ2-7, with TRBD2 matching 11 bases. Germline CDR1 ENHRY, CDR2 SYGVKD. This CDR3 is built from 15 residues. Trimming at V came to 6 bases and at J to 3 bases, leaving 7 bases not matched to a gene. The DNA for the CDR3 is TGTGCCATCAGAGAATCGACTAGCGGGAACTACGAGCAGTACTTC. Residues: CAIRESTSGNYEQYF.

This clone came up a few times. The chain recombines TRBV28 with TRBJ1-1, with D possibly matching TRBD1 (5 bases). The CDR3 is made up of 13 amino acids. V was shortened by 1 base and J by 5 bases, with 8 bases between the two germline ends. CDR1 and CDR2 from the germline V gene are MDHEN and SYDVKM. CDR3 nucleotides: TGTGCCAGCAGTTTATTTAGGGGAACTGAAGCTTTCTTT. Its translation: CASSLFRGTEAFF.

The V call is TRBV27, the J call TRBJ2-7; TRBD2 aligns across 9 bases. J gave up 5 bases and V 6 bases, and 11 bases lay outside the gene matches. The length of the CDR3 is 15 residues. Germline-derived CDR1 and CDR2 are MNHEY and SMNVEV (reference sequence). CDR3 loop: CASSPALAGANEQYF. The CDR3 region has the DNA TGTGCCAGCAGCCCGGCCTTAGCGGGAGCTAACGAGCAGTACTTC.

This clone came up once. The J gene is TRBJ2-1, the V gene TRBV10-3; 10 nucleotides align to TRBD1. The CDR3 is made up of 12 amino acids. V was pared by 9 bases and J by 8 bases, with 4 bases of the junction left unmatched. Germline CDR1 ENHRY, CDR2 SYGVKD. In nucleotides, the CDR3 is TGTGCCATAGGGACAGGGGCTGATGAGCAGTTCTTC. Its translation: CAIGTGADEQFF.

About this clone: At one of its ends the junction is not consistent with the germline gene, which may arise from a read error. The chain couples TRBV6-1 to TRBJ1-5; D is undetermined. The CDR3 has 15 residues. Germline assignment: CDR1 MNHNS and CDR2 SASEGT. The CDR3 reads CASREEAGWNQPQHF. The CDR3 region has the DNA TGTGCCAGCAGGGAAGAGGCAGGTTGGAATCAGCCCCAGCATTTT.

This clone was counted only a few times. The rearrangement links TRBV7-9 to TRBJ2-1, with D perhaps matching TRBD1 (5 bases). Germline V CDR1 and CDR2: SEHNR, FQNEAQ (reference sequence). The CDR3 spans 16 residues. V gave up 5 bases and J gave up 4 bases, with 18 bases separating them. CDR3 nucleotides: TGTGCCAGCAGCGGATATACAAGGGGCTCATACAATGAGCAGTTCTTC. Protein sequence: CASSGYTRGSYNEQFF. Full variable domain (outside the CDR3, taken from reference TRBV7-9 and TRBJ2-1): DTGVSQNPRHKITKRGQNVTFRCDPISEHNRLYWYRQTLGQGPEFLTYFQNEAQLEKSRLLSDRFSAERPKGSFSTLEIQRTEQGDSAMYLCASSGYTRGSYNEQFFGPGTRLTVL.

The chain links TRBV11-2 to TRBJ2-7; no clear D gene. The ends were cut back, 5 bases at V and 4 bases at J, with 12 bases in the middle. The CDR3 sequence is 13 residues long. Germline CDR1 reads SGHAT; CDR2 reads FQNNGV. The CDR3 region has the DNA TGTGCCAGCAGCATTGGCCCCGGATACGAGCAGTACTTC. Its protein is CASSIGPGYEQYF.

CDR3 sequence: CASSLDGTNTEAFF. The CDR3 nucleotides read TGTGCCAGCAGCTTGGATGGGACCAACACTGAAGCTTTCTTT. The rearrangement uses TRBV5-6 and TRBJ1-1; tentatively, D is TRBD1 (5 bases). The CDR3 runs 14 residues. V lost 0 bases and J lost 2, with 8 bases in between. Germline V gene sequence: CDR1 SGHDT, CDR2 YYEEEE. Supplemented by reference TRBV5-6 and TRBJ1-1, the full variable domain reads DAGVTQSPTHLIKTRGQQVTLRCSPKSGHDTVSWYQQALGQGPQFIFQYYEEEERQRGNFPDRFSGHQFPNYSSELNVNALLLGDSALYLCASSLDGTNTEAFFGQGTRLTVV.

The chain couples TRBV13 to TRBJ1-3, with D perhaps matching TRBD1 (6 bases). V lost 5 bases to trimming and J lost 0 bases, with 14 bases between them. Germline assignment: CDR1 PRHDT and CDR2 FYEKMQ (reference sequence). CDR3 length: 16 amino acids. DNA for the CDR3: TGTGCCAGCAGCCCCGGGACATTAGGCTCTGGAAACACCATATATTTT. Its protein is CASSPGTLGSGNTIYF.

CDR3 sequence: CASSNRQRSNYGYTF. The CDR3 region has the DNA TGTGCCAGCAGTAATAGACAGCGGTCTAACTATGGCTACACCTTC. This chain uses TRBV28 with TRBJ1-2; D may be TRBD1 (5 bases). CDR1 is MDHEN, CDR2 SYDVKM, per germline. The CDR3 spans 15 residues. Trimming stripped 5 bases from V and 0 bases from J, with 13 bases between.

V gene TRBV5-5 combines with J gene TRBJ1-3; the match to TRBD1 covers 8 bases. CDR3 length equals 14 residues. The germline CDR1 and CDR2 sequences are SGHKS and YYEKEE (reference sequence). Trimming removed 4 bases from V and 3 bases from J; junction bases left unmatched: 3. The CDR3: CASSQGQGGNTIYF. The CDR3 DNA reads TGTGCCAGCAGCCAAGGACAGGGTGGAAACACCATATATTTT.

Comment on this clone: This likely stems from a read error, as it lies one base from a far larger clone. Other DNA sequences of this sample code for an identical CDR3. The gene calls are TRBV5-8 and TRBJ1-6; 10 nucleotides agree with TRBD1. The V gene end was trimmed by 4 bases and the J gene end by 8 bases; junction bases not matched to a gene: 12. The germline V gene encodes CDR1 SGHTS and CDR2 YDEGEE. The CDR3 has 17 amino acids. CDR3 coding DNA: TGTGCCAGCAGCCAAGAATCCGGGACAGGGGAGTATTCACCCCTCCACTTT. It specifies CASSQESGTGEYSPLHF.

The V call is TRBV14, the J call TRBJ2-1; D possibly corresponds to TRBD2 (6 bases). Germline values: CDR1 SGHDN, CDR2 FVKESK. The CDR3 has 14 amino acids. V was cut by 0 bases and J by 7 bases, with 10 bases left in between. In DNA form, the CDR3 reads TGTGCCAGCAGCCAAGAGAATCGGGGGAATGAGCAGTTCTTC. Translated, it gives CASSQENRGNEQFF.